Below are 12 T cell receptor beta chains sequenced from a single sample in a study of long-term antiretroviral therapy in people with HIV. Investigators performed immunoSEQ version v3.0 at survey level. The data were produced by immunoSEQ multiplex PCR, yet TCRdb's version contains in-frame clones alone and is incomplete. Among 35,000 to 40,000 clones listed, around four fifths were seen once. The sequencing here drew on unsorted PBMCs, taken 0.3 years after starting antiretroviral therapy. These TCRs come from a man younger than 35 with HIV.

This chain joins TRBV29-1 and TRBJ1-2; a weak D match, TRBD1 (5 bases). CDR1 and CDR2 from the germline V gene are SQVTM and ANQGSEA. CDR3 length: 14 amino acids. The V end was cut by 1 base, the J end by 5 bases, with 14 bases between. The CDR3 loop is CSVEGVTVLYGYTF. The CDR3 region has the DNA TGCAGCGTTGAAGGAGTGACAGTTCTTTATGGCTACACCTTC.

J is TRBJ2-2 and V is TRBV7-8; D ambiguous. The V end was cut by 5 bases, the J end by 5 bases, with 9 bases between. This CDR3 has 13 residues. Germline V gene data show CDR1 as SGHVS and CDR2 as FQNEAQ. The CDR3 region has the DNA TGTGCCAGCAGCCTTAAAACTACCGGGGAGCTGTTTTTT. It yields the protein CASSLKTTGELFF.

This sequence joins TRBV5-1 and TRBJ1-1; 8 bases agree with TRBD1. CDR1 SGHRS and CDR2 YFSETQ come from the germline V gene. The trim removed 4 bases at V and 2 bases at J, leaving 13 bases unmatched. The CDR3 consists of 17 residues. The CDR3: CASSTWTGLGLNTEAFF. The CDR3 region has the DNA TGCGCCAGCAGCACCTGGACAGGGTTGGGGCTTAACACTGAAGCTTTCTTT. Complete variable domain (other parts from reference TRBV5-1 and TRBJ1-1): KAGVTQTPRYLIKTRGQQVTLSCSPISGHRSVSWYQQTPGQGLQFLFEYFSETQRNKGNFPGRFSGRQFSNSRSEMNVSTLELGDSALYLCASSTWTGLGLNTEAFFGQGTRLTVV.

This clone was observed a handful of times. The V call is TRBV6-5, the J call TRBJ2-7, with 7 positions matching TRBD2. The CDR3 runs 14 residues. CDR1 MNHEY and CDR2 SVGAGI come from the germline V gene. Losses at the gene ends were 6 bases for V and 3 bases for J; bases not matched to a gene: 8. In DNA form, the CDR3 reads TGTGCCAGCAGGCAACGGGAGGCAAACTACGAGCAGTACTTC. Amino acids: CASRQREANYEQYF.

The chain carries TRBV2 and TRBJ2-7; D might be TRBD2 (5 bases). This CDR3 comprises 11 residues. Germline values: CDR1 SNHLY, CDR2 FYNNEI. The V gene lost 4 bases and the J gene lost 11 bases, with 12 bases spanning the gap. CDR3 region: CASSGVRGEYF. The CDR3 nucleotides are TGTGCCAGCAGTGGGGTCCGGGGAGAGTACTTC.

This clone was counted a few times. The rearrangement links TRBV4-1 to TRBJ2-7; 7 bases are a match to TRBD2. CDR3 length: 14 amino acids. Trimming at V came to 0 bases and at J to 2 bases, leaving 1 base not matched to a gene. From germline, CDR1 is MGHRA and CDR2 YSYEKL. CDR3 protein: CASSQDGTTYEQYF. In nucleotides, the CDR3 is TGCGCCAGCAGCCAAGACGGGACTACCTACGAGCAGTACTTC.

CDR3 protein: CAWSPGPRNQPQHF. CDR3 nucleotide sequence: TGTGCCTGGAGCCCGGGTCCCCGAAATCAGCCCCAGCATTTT. The J gene is TRBJ1-5, the V gene TRBV30; D unclear. The CDR3 has 14 residues. The germline V and J ends were trimmed by 3 bases and 4 bases, with 13 bases remaining between them. The germline V gene has CDR1 GTSNPN and CDR2 SVGIG (reference sequence).

The table lists this clone with a count of one. DNA for the CDR3: TGTGCCATCATGGGGGGCGCGGACAATGAGCAGTTCTTC. Translated: CAIMGGADNEQFF. The chain joins TRBV10-3 to TRBJ2-1; either TRBD1 or TRBD2 may fit D (6 bases each). From germline, CDR1 is ENHRY and CDR2 SYGVKD. Deletions cut 7 bases from V and 5 bases from J, with 12 bases between. The CDR3 has 13 residues.

This sequence joins TRBV4-2 and TRBJ1-4; possible D gene TRBD1, 6 bases. The CDR3 sequence is 13 residues long. The germline V and J ends were trimmed by 1 base and 6 bases, with 6 bases remaining between them. The germline V gene has CDR1 LGHNA and CDR2 YNFKEQ. The CDR3 loop is CASSQGTDEKLFF. The DNA of the CDR3 is TGTGCCAGCAGCCAAGGGACAGATGAAAAACTGTTTTTT.

The chain uses TRBV2 and TRBJ2-7, with D perhaps matching TRBD1 or TRBD2 (6 bases each). The CDR3 sequence is 15 residues long. Germline loops: CDR1 SNHLY, CDR2 FYNNEI. V shed 3 bases and J shed 2 bases, with 14 bases lying between them. The CDR3: CASSDFGGPAYEQYF. The CDR3 DNA sequence: TGTGCCAGCAGTGACTTTGGGGGGCCGGCCTACGAGCAGTACTTC.

The gene calls are TRBV5-8 and TRBJ2-5; 8 positions match TRBD1. CDR3 length: 14 amino acids. Germline assignment: CDR1 SGHTS and CDR2 YDEGEE. V shed 2 bases, J shed 7 bases, and the junction held 7 bases outside the gene matches. CDR3 nucleotides: TGTGCCAGCAGCTTTATCACCGACAGGGGGACCCAGTACTTC. This gives the protein CASSFITDRGTQYF.

This chain uses TRBV28 with TRBJ2-1; 8 positions match TRBD2. In germline, CDR1 is MDHEN, CDR2 SYDVKM. Trimming cost V 6 bases and J 3 bases; bases outside gene matches: 13. There are 17 residues in the CDR3. The CDR3 spells CASSLPGASGLYNEQFF. The DNA for the CDR3 is TGTGCCAGCAGCCTTCCGGGGGCTAGCGGGCTCTACAATGAGCAGTTCTTC.